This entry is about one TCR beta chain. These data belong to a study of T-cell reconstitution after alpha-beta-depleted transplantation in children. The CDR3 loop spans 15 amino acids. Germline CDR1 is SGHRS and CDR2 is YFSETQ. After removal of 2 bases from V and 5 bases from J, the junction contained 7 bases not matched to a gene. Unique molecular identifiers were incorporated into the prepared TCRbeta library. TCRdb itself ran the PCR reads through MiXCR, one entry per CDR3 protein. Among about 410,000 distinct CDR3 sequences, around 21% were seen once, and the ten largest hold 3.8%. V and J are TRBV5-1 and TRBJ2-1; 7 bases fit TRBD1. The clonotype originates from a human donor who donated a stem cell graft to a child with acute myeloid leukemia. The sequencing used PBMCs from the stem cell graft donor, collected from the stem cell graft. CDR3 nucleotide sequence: TGCGCCAGCAGCTTATACCGACAGGGAAACAATGAGCAGTTCTTC. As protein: CASSLYRQGNNEQFF. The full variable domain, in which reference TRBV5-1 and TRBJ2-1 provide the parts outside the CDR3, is KAGVTQTPRYLIKTRGQQVTLSCSPISGHRSVSWYQQTPGQGLQFLFEYFSETQRNKGNFPGRFSGRQFSNSRSEMNVSTLELGDSALYLCASSLYRQGNNEQFFGPGTRLTVL.